The 21 T cell receptor beta chains below come from one sample, sequenced in a study of cytomegalovirus exposure and HLA in healthy donors. 60 Vbeta and 13 Jbeta primers were used in PCR. The protocol was immunoSEQ multiplex PCR, while the TCRdb copy is restricted to in-frame clones and leaves out a portion. The sample includes fewer than 250,000 clones, around 82% of them seen just once. The sequenced sample consisted of PBMCs. The receptors here all came from a man in his forties or fifties in good health and CMV-seropositive.

CDR3 DNA sequence: TGTGCCAGCAGCCGGGGGATTTCCTCCTACGAGCAGTACTTC. Protein sequence: CASSRGISSYEQYF. The chain uses TRBV6-5 and TRBJ2-7; possible D gene TRBD2, 6 bases. This CDR3 region has 14 residues. Trimming pared 6 bases from V and 0 bases from J, leaving 12 bases between. Germline V lookup: CDR1 MNHEY, CDR2 SVGAGI.

To note about this clone: Other DNA sequences in this specimen translate into the identical CDR3. The gene calls are TRBV5-1 and TRBJ2-1; 9 bases fit TRBD2. The V and J ends lost 2 bases and 10 bases, in that order; junction bases with no gene match: 4. This CDR3 is built from 13 residues. Germline loops: CDR1 SGHRS, CDR2 YFSETQ. CDR3 sequence (DNA): TGCGCCAGCAGCTTAGCGGGAGGTAGGGAGCAGTTCTTC. This gives the protein CASSLAGGREQFF.

This clone was seen a single time. The chain links TRBV25-1 to TRBJ2-2; D remains unclear. V was trimmed by 5 bases and J by 1 base, leaving 8 bases between them. The CDR3 length is 14 residues. CDR1 MGHDK and CDR2 SYGVNS come from the germline V gene. CDR3 sequence reads: CASSSGRNTGELFF. CDR3 bases: TGTGCCAGCAGTTCTGGCAGGAACACCGGGGAGCTGTTTTTT.

J is TRBJ2-2 and V is TRBV6-5; D is perhaps TRBD1 (5 bases). The V end lost 5 bases, the J end lost 6 bases, and 13 bases lay between the germline ends. There are 14 residues in the CDR3. CDR1 is MNHEY, CDR2 SVGAGI, per germline. Written as DNA, the CDR3 is TGTGCCAGCAGTCACATCGAAGGGGCCGGGGAGCTGTTTTTT. Its protein is CASSHIEGAGELFF.

The chain is built from TRBV18 and TRBJ1-5, with TRBD1 identical over 11 bases. The germline V gene encodes CDR1 KGHSH and CDR2 LQKENI. This CDR3 contains 16 residues. The J segment lost 6 bases and the V segment lost 3 bases, leaving 7 bases of the junction unmatched. In DNA form, the CDR3 reads TGTGCCAGCTCACCCGGGACAGGGGGGGTTGGTCAGCCCCAGCATTTT. Translated: CASSPGTGGVGQPQHF.

V and J are TRBV5-1 and TRBJ2-2; D is uncertain. CDR3 size: 17 residues. V gave up 4 bases and J gave up 0 bases, with 16 bases separating them. The germline V gene has CDR1 SGHRS and CDR2 YFSETQ. The CDR3 DNA sequence: TGCGCCAGCAGCACCTACCACTCCCTTTCGAACACCGGGGAGCTGTTTTTT. Translated, it gives CASSTYHSLSNTGELFF.

This clone was observed a few times. The rearrangement links TRBV28 to TRBJ1-1; 7 bases align to TRBD1. Losses at the gene ends were 2 bases for V and 0 bases for J; bases not matched to a gene: 3. The V gene's germline CDR1 is MDHEN and CDR2 SYDVKM. The CDR3 extends over 15 amino acids. The DNA of the CDR3 is TGTGCCAGCAGTTTACCGGGACAGCTGAACACTGAAGCTTTCTTT. It translates to CASSLPGQLNTEAFF.

The gene calls are TRBV9 and TRBJ1-2; perhaps TRBD1 as D (5 bases). Germline loops: CDR1 SGDLS, CDR2 YYNGEE. The CDR3 length is 16 residues. Deletions cut 1 base from V and 8 bases from J, with 21 bases between. The CDR3, as DNA: TGTGCCAGCAGCGTATCCGCCCCCGGTGGGGCAGAGGGCTACACCTTC. Translating it yields CASSVSAPGGAEGYTF.

The V gene is TRBV15, the J gene TRBJ2-7; D is possibly TRBD1 (5 bases). In germline, CDR1 is LNHNV, CDR2 YYDKDF (reference sequence). The CDR3 is 13 residues long. Trimming shortened V by 1 base and J by 6 bases, and 10 bases separated the two germline ends. CDR3 sequence reads: CATSRAQGSEQYF. DNA of the CDR3: TGTGCCACCAGCAGAGCTCAGGGTTCCGAGCAGTACTTC.

V gene TRBV6-5 combines with J gene TRBJ1-1, with D tentatively TRBD1 (6 bases). In germline, CDR1 is MNHEY, CDR2 SVGAGI. Trimming stripped 3 bases from V and 4 bases from J, with 9 bases between. This CDR3 contains 13 residues. CDR3 nucleotide sequence: TGTGCCAGCAGTTATAACAGGGTCACTGAAGCTTTCTTT. Translated: CASSYNRVTEAFF.

The V gene is TRBV1, the J gene TRBJ2-1; the table assigns TRBD2, which was not confirmed against the DNA. TRBV1 is a pseudogene. This CDR3 spans 19 amino acids. Written as DNA, the CDR3 is TGCACCAGCAGCATCTTTCGTGGGCTAGCGGGAGCTAGTGCCAATGAGCAGTTCTTC. It encodes CTSSIFRGLAGASANEQFF.

The V and J genes are TRBV6-6 and TRBJ2-5; D might be TRBD2 (5 bases). Germline V gene lookup returns CDR1 MNHNY and CDR2 SVGAGI (reference sequence). The germline V and J ends were trimmed by 6 bases and 5 bases, with 22 bases remaining between them. The CDR3 contains 16 residues. The DNA for the CDR3 is TGTGCCAGCAGCACGTCCCCCATACTAGAAGGGGAGACCCAGTACTTC. Its translation is CASSTSPILEGETQYF.

The J gene is TRBJ2-1, the V gene TRBV4-2; 9 bases are a match to TRBD2. Trimming at V came to 5 bases and at J to 4 bases, leaving 21 bases not matched to a gene. Germline V gene sequence: CDR1 LGHNA, CDR2 YNFKEQ. The CDR3 is 20 amino acids. CDR3 coding DNA: TGTGCCAGCAGCTCGTCGGTTCCCCACCTGAGACTAGCGGAGTACAATGAGCAGTTCTTC. This codes for CASSSSVPHLRLAEYNEQFF.

The chain uses TRBV16 and TRBJ1-1; D not certain. V was pared by 4 bases and J by 0 bases, with 12 bases between. This CDR3 comprises 15 residues. The germline CDR1 and CDR2 sequences are KGHSY and FQNENV. The CDR3 nucleotides read TGTGCCAGCAGCCCCTCTCCGAGCATGAACACTGAAGCTTTCTTT. The encoded protein is CASSPSPSMNTEAFF.

The chain employs TRBV11-1 and TRBJ1-1, with a weak D call TRBD1 (5 bases). V shed 4 bases and J shed 4 bases, with 13 bases lying between them. Looked up from germline, CDR1 is SGHAT and CDR2 is FQDESV (reference sequence). This CDR3 spans 14 amino acids. The DNA for the CDR3 is TGTGCCAGCAGCTCCCCTGGGGGGGGCACTGAAGCTTTCTTT. Its protein is CASSSPGGGTEAFF.

J is TRBJ2-7 and V is TRBV6-5; D is uncertain. CDR3 length: 13 residues. Germline V gene sequence: CDR1 MNHEY, CDR2 SVGAGI. V lost 8 bases and J 1 base, leaving 12 bases between the germline ends. The CDR3 is CASLTHLSYEQYF. The CDR3 DNA sequence: TGTGCCAGCCTAACCCACTTATCCTACGAGCAGTACTTC.

V is TRBV18 and J is TRBJ2-7; the D gene is possibly TRBD1 (5 bases). Germline V gene sequence: CDR1 KGHSH, CDR2 LQKENI. With 0 bases removed from V and 2 bases from J, the gap between germline ends came to 8 bases. This CDR3 contains 14 residues. The CDR3 region has the DNA TGTGCCAGCTCACCACCGAGACAGCCCTACGAGCAGTACTTC. Translation gives CASSPPRQPYEQYF.

This chain joins TRBV11-2 and TRBJ1-2; no clear D gene. Germline CDR1 and CDR2: SGHAT and FQNNGV. The ends were cut back, 3 bases at V and 7 bases at J, with 12 bases in the middle. The CDR3 consists of 13 residues. CDR3 protein: CASSLERVAGYTF. The CDR3 nucleotides read TGTGCCAGCAGCTTGGAGAGGGTAGCTGGCTACACCTTC.

The gene calls are TRBV6-1 and TRBJ2-2; possibly TRBD2 for D (5 bases). Per the germline V gene, CDR1 is MNHNS and CDR2 is SASEGT. Trimming cost V 6 bases and J 5 bases, with 13 bases left between them. This CDR3 spans 14 amino acids. For the CDR3, the DNA is TGTGCCAGCAGACTAGTTGAGACGACCGGGGAGCTGTTTTTT. Its translation is CASRLVETTGELFF.

The chain recombines TRBV5-4 with TRBJ1-5; D is unresolved. The CDR3 extends over 16 amino acids. Germline CDR1 is SGHNT and CDR2 is YYREEE (reference sequence). Trimming took off 0 bases at V and 0 bases at J, with 10 bases between the two ends. The CDR3 spells CASSLGGPDSNQPQHF. The CDR3 DNA follows: TGTGCCAGCAGCTTGGGAGGGCCCGATAGCAATCAGCCCCAGCATTTT.

V is TRBV9 and J is TRBJ2-3, with TRBD2 matching over 7 bases. The J segment lost 2 bases and the V segment lost 4 bases, leaving 7 bases of the junction unmatched. The CDR3 runs 15 residues. CDR1 is SGDLS and CDR2 is YYNGEE in the germline V gene. CDR3 in amino acids: CASSRAGMFTDTQYF. The DNA of the CDR3 is TGTGCCAGCAGCAGAGCGGGAATGTTCACAGATACGCAGTATTTT.